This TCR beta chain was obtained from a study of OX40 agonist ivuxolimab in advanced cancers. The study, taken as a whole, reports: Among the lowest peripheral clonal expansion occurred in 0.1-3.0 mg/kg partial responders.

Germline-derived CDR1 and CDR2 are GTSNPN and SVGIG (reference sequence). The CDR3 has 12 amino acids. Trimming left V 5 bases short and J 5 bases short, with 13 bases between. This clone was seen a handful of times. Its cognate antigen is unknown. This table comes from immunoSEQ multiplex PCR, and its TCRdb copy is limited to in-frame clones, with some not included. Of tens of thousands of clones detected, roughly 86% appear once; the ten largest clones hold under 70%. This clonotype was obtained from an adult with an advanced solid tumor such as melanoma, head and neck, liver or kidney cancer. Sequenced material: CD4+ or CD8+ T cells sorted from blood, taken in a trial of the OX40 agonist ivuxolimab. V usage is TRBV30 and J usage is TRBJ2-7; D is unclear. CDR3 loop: CAWSLAFDEQYF. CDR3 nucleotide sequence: TGTGCCTGGTCTCTGGCCTTCGACGAGCAGTACTTC.